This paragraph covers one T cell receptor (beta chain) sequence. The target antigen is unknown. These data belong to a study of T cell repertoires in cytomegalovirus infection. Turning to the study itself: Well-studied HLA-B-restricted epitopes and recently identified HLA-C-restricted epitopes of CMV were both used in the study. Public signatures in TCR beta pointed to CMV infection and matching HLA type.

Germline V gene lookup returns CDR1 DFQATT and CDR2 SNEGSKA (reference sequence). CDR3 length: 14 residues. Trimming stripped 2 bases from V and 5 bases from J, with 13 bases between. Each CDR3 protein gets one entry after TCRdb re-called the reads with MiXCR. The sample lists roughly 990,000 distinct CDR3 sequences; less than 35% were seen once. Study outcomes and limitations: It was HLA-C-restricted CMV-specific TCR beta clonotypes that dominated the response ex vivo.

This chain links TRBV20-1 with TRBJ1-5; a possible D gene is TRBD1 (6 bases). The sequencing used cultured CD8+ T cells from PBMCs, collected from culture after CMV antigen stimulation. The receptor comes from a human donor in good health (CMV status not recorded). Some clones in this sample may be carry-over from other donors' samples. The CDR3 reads CSARMRGVDQPQHF. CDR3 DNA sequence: TGCAGTGCTAGAATGAGGGGGGTGGATCAGCCCCAGCATTTT.